The clone carrying this T cell receptor (beta chain) was seen only once. Its specificity is not known. The source of the sample is a study of blood T cells in healthy people across ages. General study points: More naive CD4+ cells and higher diversity were found in long-lived than in aged donors.

A second PCR of 7 to 11 cycles used a sample-barcoded 5' primer and a J-beta primer mix. Tagging of each cDNA molecule was performed by a template-switch adaptor with 12 random nucleotides. Per sample, CDR3-containing paired-end reads numbered at least 2.5 million. TCRdb re-analysed the 5' RACE reads in MiXCR, keeping a single row per CDR3 protein. Of about 830,000 distinct CDR3 sequences detected, roughly 60% appear once; the ten largest clones hold about 27%. Drawn from each donor were around 10 milliliters of peripheral blood. Sequences were obtained from blood. This receptor was obtained from a man younger than 45 in good health.

In DNA, the CDR3 is TGCAGTGCTAGATTAGGCGGTCTGTATGGCTACACCTTC. Its protein product is CSARLGGLYGYTF. The chain uses TRBV20-1 and TRBJ1-2; D ambiguous. Germline assignment: CDR1 DFQATT and CDR2 SNEGSKA (reference sequence). Between the trimmed V and J ends, which lost 2 bases and 5 bases, there was a span of 12 bases. CDR3 length: 13 amino acids.